Listed below are T cell receptor beta chains from one sample, sequenced in a study of blood T cell repertoires in COVID-19. Profiled with immunoSEQ multiplex PCR; TCRdb holds only in-frame clones, not every one. The sample includes 50,000 to 85,000 clones, 91% of them seen just once. The material sequenced was peripheral blood. Receptor source: a human donor in a cohort sampled during active COVID-19. The CDR3 runs from the conserved cysteine through the conserved F or W. A D gene is named only where the DNA matches it firmly.

TRBD2 | TRBJ2-1 | TRBV28 | CASTPGGRNEQFF | TGTGCCAGCACCCCGGGCGGGAGGAATGAGCAGTTCTTC
TRBD2 | TRBJ2-1 | TRBV7-9 | CASSPPTSGDWNEQFF | TGTGCCAGCAGCCCCCCAACTAGCGGGGACTGGAATGAGCAGTTCTTC
TRBD1 | TRBJ1-5 | TRBV7-2 | CASSLGGQGINQPQHF | TGTGCCAGCAGCTTAGGGGGACAGGGGATCAATCAGCCCCAGCATTTT
NA | TRBJ1-4 | TRBV24-1 | CATSDLHQVNNEKLFF | TGTGCCACCAGTGATTTGCATCAGGTGAATAATGAAAAACTGTTTTTT
TRBD2 | TRBJ2-1 | TRBV15 | CATSRDSGTNNEQFF | TGTGCCACCAGCAGAGATAGCGGGACCAACAATGAGCAGTTCTTC
TRBD1 | TRBJ2-7 | TRBV29-1 | CSVEDRETYEQYF | TGCAGCGTCGAGGACAGGGAAACCTACGAGCAGTACTTC
NA | TRBJ2-7 | TRBV20-1 | CSAREDAGQYF | TGCAGTGCTAGAGAAGACGCGGGGCAGTACTTC
TRBD2 | TRBJ2-7 | TRBV3-1/TRBV3-2 | CASSQDLAGSYEQYF | TGTGCCAGCAGCCAAGATCTAGCGGGATCGTACGAGCAGTACTTC
TRBD1 | TRBJ1-1 | TRBV4-3 | CASSHPDRGGTEAFF | TGCGCCAGCAGCCACCCGGACAGGGGGGGGACTGAAGCTTTCTTT
NA | TRBJ1-5 | TRBV19 | CASSIEQNQPQHF | TGTGCCAGTAGTATAGAACAGAATCAGCCCCAGCATTTT
NA | TRBJ2-3 | TRBV19 | CASSISDTDTQYF | TGTGCCAGTAGTATAAGCGACACAGATACGCAGTATTTT
NA | TRBJ2-3 | TRBV2 | CASRRVSTDTQYF | TGTGCCAGCAGGAGGGTCTCCACAGATACGCAGTATTTT
NA | TRBJ1-2 | TRBV5-4 | CASSLAGVNYGYTF | TGTGCCAGCAGCTTGGCAGGGGTCAACTATGGCTACACCTTC
NA | TRBJ2-2 | TRBV11-1 | CASSRLFTGELFF | TGTGCCAGCAGTCGTTTGTTCACCGGGGAGCTGTTTTTT
NA | TRBJ1-1 | TRBV24-1 | CATRRGGNTEAFF | TGTGCCACCAGGCGGGGGGGGAACACTGAAGCTTTCTTT
NA | TRBJ1-1 | TRBV10-2 | CASSDAAENTEAFF | TGCGCCAGCAGTGACGCGGCGGAGAACACTGAAGCTTTCTTT
NA | TRBJ2-2 | TRBV24-1 | CATSDLALGTNTGELFF | TGTGCCACCAGTGATTTGGCTCTGGGCACGAACACCGGGGAGCTGTTTTTT
TRBD1 | TRBJ1-2 | TRBV29-1 | CSLDREGGYTF | TGCAGCCTGGACAGGGAGGGTGGCTACACCTTC
NA | TRBJ1-2 | TRBV9 | CASSVAPSNYGYTF | TGTGCCAGCAGCGTAGCTCCCTCTAACTATGGCTACACCTTC
TRBD1 | TRBJ2-5 | TRBV5-1 | CASSLGLAGTGNKYQETQYF | TGCGCCAGCAGCTTGGGTTTAGCTGGGACAGGGAACAAGTACCAAGAGACCCAGTACTTC
TRBD1 | TRBJ2-7 | TRBV9 | CASSVVHTGDEQYF | TGTGCCAGCAGCGTAGTTCACACAGGGGACGAGCAGTACTTC
NA | TRBJ2-3 | TRBV2 | CASSETLALRTDTQYF | TGTGCCAGCAGTGAAACCCTAGCCTTACGCACAGATACGCAGTATTTT
TRBD1 | TRBJ1-4 | TRBV5-1 | CASSLDRGAEKLFF | TGCGCCAGCAGCCTGGACAGGGGTGCTGAAAAACTGTTTTTT
TRBD1 | TRBJ1-6 | TRBV5-4 | CASSPGGGTGVSPLHF | TGTGCCAGCAGCCCTGGGGGGGGGACAGGGGTGTCACCCCTCCACTTT
NA | TRBJ1-1 | TRBV6-5 | CASRFTDRNTEAFF | TGTGCCAGCAGGTTCACAGACAGGAACACTGAAGCTTTCTTT
TRBD1 | TRBJ1-1 | TRBV5-1 | CASSVPGQGNPEAFF | TGCGCCAGCAGCGTGCCGGGACAGGGGAATCCTGAAGCTTTCTTT
NA | TRBJ1-2 | TRBV7-8 | CASSLAGAETRDYGYTF | TGTGCCAGCAGCTTAGCGGGGGCAGAAACCAGGGACTATGGCTACACCTTC
NA | TRBJ1-1 | TRBV3-1/TRBV3-2 | CASSQEFRTEAFF | TGTGCCAGCAGCCAAGAGTTCCGCACTGAAGCTTTCTTT